The rows below give T cell receptor beta chains drawn from one sample of a study of blood T cells in healthy people across ages. TCRdb reprocessed the 5' RACE reads via MiXCR and lists one record per CDR3 protein. The data contain 600,000 to 1,000,000 distinct CDR3 sequences, around a quarter of them singletons. This sample was shared with a second study, whose subject was T cells of mothers and their children.

The sequenced sample consisted of blood. The origin of the receptors is a boy under 18 in good health. The CDR3 runs from the conserved cysteine through the conserved F or W. D genes are given only for firm matches. Clone size is given for some rows only: seen once, a few or many times, or a class if the clone is expanded.

CASSSTLAGGGLDRPNEQFF	TGTGCCAGCAGTTCGACTTTAGCGGGGGGTGGACTGGACCGCCCCAATGAGCAGTTCTTC	.	TRBD2	TRBV12-3/TRBV12-4	TRBJ2-1
CASSKAELHTDTQYF	TGTGCCAGCAGTAAAGCGGAGTTACACACAGATACGCAGTATTTT	.	.	TRBV2	TRBJ2-3
CASSEARTGLGGNEQYF	TGTGCCAGCAGTGAAGCGCGGACAGGGCTGGGGGGGAACGAGCAGTACTTC	.	.	TRBV2	TRBJ2-7
CASSDDNYEQYF	TGTGCCAGCAGCGACGACAACTACGAGCAGTACTTC	few	.	TRBV7-6	TRBJ2-7
CAIRAWTGGKETQYF	TGTGCCATCAGGGCCTGGACAGGGGGAAAAGAGACCCAGTACTTC	few	TRBD1	TRBV10-3	TRBJ2-5
CSVEYFLSPSNEQFF	TGCAGCGTTGAATATTTTCTATCTCCGTCTAATGAGCAGTTCTTC	.	.	TRBV29-1	TRBJ2-1
CASSWGGLDIGNTIYF	TGTGCCAGCAGCTGGGGGGGACTGGACATTGGAAACACCATATATTTT	.	.	TRBV7-8	TRBJ1-3
CAISESSGETQYF	TGTGCCATCAGTGAATCATCCGGGGAGACCCAGTACTTC	few	.	TRBV10-3	TRBJ2-5
CASSLPGTYGYAF	TGTGCCAGCAGTTTACCAGGAACCTATGGCTACGCCTTC	few	.	TRBV12-3/TRBV12-4	TRBJ1-2
CASSSELSSRYEQYF	TGTGCCAGCAGCTCCGAGCTATCCTCTCGATACGAGCAGTACTTC	.	.	TRBV7-9	TRBJ2-7
CASSLSSAVRQPQHF	TGTGCCAGCAGCCTCAGTTCCGCGGTCCGGCAGCCCCAGCATTTT	few	.	TRBV3-1	TRBJ1-5
CASSYAPAPYEQYF	TGTGCCAGCAGTTACGCCCCGGCCCCATACGAGCAGTACTTC	many	.	TRBV6-6	TRBJ2-7
CSALTGLNTEAFF	TGCAGCGCGCTGACTGGACTGAACACTGAAGCTTTCTTT	.	.	TRBV29-1	TRBJ1-1
CASSRLLAEQDSYNEQFF	TGCGCCAGCAGCCGACTACTAGCGGAGCAAGACTCCTACAATGAGCAGTTCTTC	.	TRBD2	TRBV4-3	TRBJ2-1
CSAAGQFKNIQYF	TGCAGCGCCGCGGGACAGTTCAAAAACATTCAGTACTTC	many	.	TRBV29-1	TRBJ2-4
CSVDRVDTEADTQYF	TGCAGCGTTGATAGGGTTGATACAGAGGCAGATACGCAGTATTTT	.	.	TRBV29-1	TRBJ2-3
CASRTQGGTLETQYF	TGTGCCAGCAGGACGCAAGGGGGGACACTGGAGACCCAGTACTTC	.	.	TRBV25-1	TRBJ2-5
CAIIPSGRSYEQYF	TGTGCCATTATTCCTAGCGGGAGGTCCTACGAGCAGTACTTC	.	TRBD2	TRBV28	TRBJ2-7
CASSGGWGDEQYF	TGTGCCAGTAGTGGAGGATGGGGAGACGAGCAGTACTTC	.	.	TRBV19	TRBJ2-7